Below are 27 T cell receptor beta chains sequenced from a single sample in a study of blood T cell repertoires in COVID-19. The repertoire was sequenced with immunoSEQ multiplex PCR; TCRdb's copy has only in-frame clones and lacks some. The profile covers approximately 240,000 clones, with nearly 95% appearing a single time and about 0.8% taken by the ten largest. The material sequenced was peripheral blood. These receptors were obtained from a man aged 25-45 years with COVID-19, enrolled during active disease.

This chain joins TRBV4-1 and TRBJ1-2, with 7 positions matching TRBD1. The CDR3 spans 15 residues. Losses at the gene ends were 2 bases for V and 8 bases for J; bases not matched to a gene: 11. Germline lookup yields CDR1 MGHRA and CDR2 YSYEKL. The CDR3, as DNA: TGCGCCAGCAGCCAAACAGACAGGGATGGGGGCGGCTACACCTTC. Translating gives CASSQTDRDGGGYTF.

J is TRBJ2-4 and V is TRBV30, with D unresolved. This CDR3 region has 13 residues. V was shortened by 1 base and J by 4 bases, with 8 bases between the two germline ends. Germline V gene lookup returns CDR1 GTSNPN and CDR2 SVGIG (reference sequence). The CDR3 DNA follows: TGTGCCTGGAGTGCGGGTCTTAAAAACATTCAGTACTTC. Translated: CAWSAGLKNIQYF.

CDR3 residues: CASSSGQGATTYEQYF. The CDR3 DNA is TGTGCCAGCAGCTCGGGACAGGGGGCGACGACCTACGAGCAGTACTTC. The chain carries TRBV11-1 and TRBJ2-7; 12 positions agree with TRBD1. With 4 bases clipped from V and 2 bases from J, the junction kept 6 bases outside the gene matches. CDR3 length equals 16 residues. Germline V gives CDR1 SGHAT, CDR2 FQDESV (reference sequence).

J is TRBJ2-5 and V is TRBV27; perhaps TRBD1 as D (6 bases). The CDR3 is 16 residues long. The V gene's germline CDR1 is MNHEY and CDR2 SMNVEV (reference sequence). V was shortened by 3 bases and J by 1 base, with 15 bases between the two germline ends. As DNA, the CDR3 is TGTGCCAGCAGTTTGTCTACAGGGCGCCCCCAAGAGACCCAGTACTTC. It is translated as CASSLSTGRPQETQYF.

The rearrangement uses TRBV7-6 and TRBJ1-2; D is possibly TRBD1 (6 bases). Germline values: CDR1 SGHVS, CDR2 FNYEAQ. The CDR3 loop spans 16 amino acids. Trimming stripped 5 bases from V and 0 bases from J, with 16 bases between. The CDR3 spells CASSPTHRAANYGYTF. The CDR3 nucleotides read TGTGCCAGCAGCCCTACGCACAGGGCTGCTAACTATGGCTACACCTTC.

The gene calls are TRBV11-1 and TRBJ2-2; 8 bases are shared with TRBD1. The germline V gene encodes CDR1 SGHAT and CDR2 FQDESV (reference sequence). The CDR3 has 15 amino acids. V lost 1 base and J lost 5; bases outside the gene matches: 3. The CDR3 protein is CASSLVTGVTGELFF. The CDR3 DNA is TGTGCCAGCAGCTTAGTGACAGGGGTTACCGGGGAGCTGTTTTTT.

The chain employs TRBV19 and TRBJ1-6; D remains unclear. The germline gives CDR1 LNHDA, CDR2 SQIVND (reference sequence). Trimming left V 5 bases short and J 5 bases short, with 10 bases between. This CDR3 has 14 amino acids. CDR3 bases: TGTGCCAGTAGTGAACAGAGCAATAATTCACCCCTCCACTTT. This gives the protein CASSEQSNNSPLHF.

This sequence joins TRBV19 and TRBJ1-1; TRBD1 aligns across 9 bases. The CDR3 totals 14 residues. Trimming cost V 5 bases and J 4 bases; bases outside gene matches: 5. Per germline, CDR1 LNHDA and CDR2 SQIVND (reference sequence). The CDR3 loop is CASSPGQGFTEAFF. The CDR3 DNA reads as TGTGCCAGTAGTCCGGGACAGGGATTCACTGAAGCTTTCTTT.

V and J are TRBV25-1 and TRBJ1-1, with D perhaps matching TRBD1 (6 bases). CDR3 size: 14 residues. CDR1 is MGHDK, CDR2 SYGVNS, per germline. Trimming took 2 bases from V and 3 from J, leaving 10 bases between them. This chain's CDR3 is CASSEPGQYTEAFF. The CDR3 DNA reads TGTGCCAGCAGTGAACCCGGACAGTACACTGAAGCTTTCTTT.

The rearrangement uses TRBV18 and TRBJ1-3; perhaps TRBD1 as D (6 bases). With 2 bases removed from V and 2 bases from J, the gap between germline ends came to 13 bases. The CDR3 is 16 amino acids. Looked up from germline, CDR1 is KGHSH and CDR2 is LQKENI. This CDR3 is CASSPRAAGAGNTIYF. CDR3 bases: TGTGCCAGCTCACCAAGGGCAGCAGGGGCTGGAAACACCATATATTTT.

The chain carries TRBV6-5 and TRBJ2-7, with 8 bases lining up with TRBD2. Germline CDR1 reads MNHEY; CDR2 reads SVGAGI. The CDR3 sequence is 14 residues long. The V gene end was trimmed by 7 bases and the J gene end by 3 bases; junction bases not matched to a gene: 8. CDR3 in DNA: TGTGCCAGCACCGGACTAGCTAACCTCTACGAGCAGTACTTC. Translated, it gives CASTGLANLYEQYF.

The V gene is TRBV7-6, the J gene TRBJ2-3; a possible D gene is TRBD1 (5 bases). This CDR3 comprises 17 residues. Trimming cost V 5 bases and J 2 bases, with 20 bases left between them. Germline values: CDR1 SGHVS, CDR2 FNYEAQ. The CDR3 protein is CASSVTPKTDLTDTQYF. The DNA for the CDR3 is TGTGCCAGCAGCGTTACACCAAAGACAGACCTCACAGATACGCAGTATTTT. The whole variable domain, filled in from reference TRBV7-6 and TRBJ2-3, reads GAGVSQSPRYKVTKRGQDVALRCDPISGHVSLYWYRQALGQGPEFLTYFNYEAQQDKSGLPNDRFSAERPEGSISTLTIQRTEQRDSAMYRCASSVTPKTDLTDTQYFGPGTRLTVL.

The chain links TRBV6-5 to TRBJ1-2; the D is unclear. Per germline, CDR1 MNHEY and CDR2 SVGAGI. Between the trimmed V and J ends, which lost 5 bases and 2 bases, there was a span of 15 bases. This CDR3 region has 15 residues. The CDR3 DNA follows: TGTGCCAGCAGTCTTACCTCGGGTGAGAACTATGGCTACACCTTC. Its protein is CASSLTSGENYGYTF.

V and J are TRBV7-9 and TRBJ1-2; tentatively, D is TRBD1 (5 bases). Trimming shortened V by 4 bases and J by 6 bases, and 27 bases separated the two germline ends. There are 18 residues in the CDR3. Germline V lookup: CDR1 SEHNR, CDR2 FQNEAQ (reference sequence). The CDR3 DNA reads TGTGCCAGCAGCTATCGGGGGGATGGGGATATTTATCGGAATGGCTACACCTTC. It specifies CASSYRGDGDIYRNGYTF.

The V and J genes are TRBV5-1 and TRBJ1-3, with D possibly being TRBD1 (5 bases). The CDR3 extends over 15 amino acids. Germline CDR1 is SGHRS and CDR2 is YFSETQ. Trimming cost V 4 bases and J 0 bases, with 11 bases left between them. This chain's CDR3 is CASSVPQGSGNTIYF. Written as DNA, the CDR3 is TGCGCCAGCAGCGTACCCCAGGGCTCTGGAAACACCATATATTTT. Supplemented by reference TRBV5-1 and TRBJ1-3, the full variable domain reads KAGVTQTPRYLIKTRGQQVTLSCSPISGHRSVSWYQQTPGQGLQFLFEYFSETQRNKGNFPGRFSGRQFSNSRSEMNVSTLELGDSALYLCASSVPQGSGNTIYFGEGSWLTVV.

This chain links TRBV4-2 with TRBJ2-7; weak D call: TRBD2 (6 bases). The CDR3 contains 14 residues. The V end lost 4 bases, the J end lost 2 bases, and 12 bases lay between the germline ends. Germline lookup yields CDR1 LGHNA and CDR2 YNFKEQ. CDR3 sequence reads: CASSPGTLTYEQYF. CDR3 DNA sequence: TGTGCCAGCAGCCCGGGGACTTTAACCTACGAGCAGTACTTC.

The chain uses TRBV6-5 and TRBJ2-7; TRBD1 aligns across 8 bases. Germline trimming cut 2 bases from V and 2 bases from J; bases unmatched to any gene: 2. This CDR3 is 14 amino acids long. The germline gives CDR1 MNHEY, CDR2 SVGAGI. The CDR3 nucleotides are TGTGCCAGCAGTTACGGACAGGGAGCCTACGAGCAGTACTTC. This codes for CASSYGQGAYEQYF.

The genes are TRBV2 and TRBJ2-7, with 8 bases matching TRBD1. CDR1 and CDR2 from the germline V gene are SNHLY and FYNNEI. The CDR3 has 15 residues. Losses at the gene ends were 2 bases for V and 0 bases for J; bases not matched to a gene: 3. The DNA for the CDR3 is TGTGCCAGCAGTGAAACAGGGGGGTACTCCTACGAGCAGTACTTC. Its translation: CASSETGGYSYEQYF. Based on the CDR3 plus reference TRBV2 and TRBJ2-7, the full variable domain is EPEVTQTPSHQVTQMGQEVILRCVPISNHLYFYWYRQILGQKVEFLVSFYNNEISEKSEIFDDQFSVERPDGSNFTLKIRSTKLEDSAMYFCASSETGGYSYEQYFGPGTRLTVT.

The chain couples TRBV7-6 to TRBJ2-3, with D possibly TRBD2 on 5 matching bases. CDR1 is SGHVS, CDR2 FNYEAQ, per germline. The V end was cut by 1 base, the J end by 14 bases, with 16 bases between. The CDR3 sequence is 13 residues long. CDR3 amino acids: CASSLDRPGELYF. The CDR3 nucleotides are TGTGCCAGCAGCTTAGACCGTCCCGGGGAGCTGTATTTT. The complete variable domain, with remaining parts taken from reference TRBV7-6 and TRBJ2-3, reads GAGVSQSPRYKVTKRGQDVALRCDPISGHVSLYWYRQALGQGPEFLTYFNYEAQQDKSGLPNDRFSAERPEGSISTLTIQRTEQRDSAMYRCASSLDRPGELYFGPGTRLTVL.

This clone was seen more than once but under ten times. V gene TRBV16 combines with J gene TRBJ2-7, with D possibly being TRBD2 (6 bases). Trimming removed 4 bases at V and 7 bases at J, with 8 bases between. Germline assignment: CDR1 KGHSY and CDR2 FQNENV. This CDR3 spans 11 amino acids. The CDR3: CASSRAGEQYF. In DNA form, the CDR3 reads TGTGCCAGCAGCCGGGCGGGGGAGCAGTACTTC.

The table lists this clone with a count of one. The chain joins TRBV7-2 to TRBJ1-2, with 8 bases that match TRBD1. Germline assignment: CDR1 SGHTA and CDR2 FQGNSA. This CDR3 comprises 13 residues. J lost 8 bases, V lost 3 bases, and 5 bases had no gene match. CDR3 coding DNA: TGTGCCAGCAGCTTGACAGGGGTCGAAGGCTACACCTTC. This translates into CASSLTGVEGYTF.

This clone was observed a handful of times. V is TRBV5-4 and J is TRBJ1-2, with no clear D. Per the germline V gene, CDR1 is SGHNT and CDR2 is YYREEE (reference sequence). V was trimmed by 4 bases and J by 2 bases, leaving 12 bases between them. The CDR3 totals 14 residues. The CDR3 loop is CASSPDFSNYGYTF. In nucleotides, the CDR3 is TGTGCCAGCAGCCCGGACTTTTCCAACTATGGCTACACCTTC.

The V and J genes are TRBV6-5 and TRBJ2-3, with 10 bases lining up with TRBD2. The V gene's germline CDR1 is MNHEY and CDR2 SVGAGI. V trimming: 7 bases; J trimming: 10 bases; junction bases outside the gene matches: 8. CDR3 length: 13 residues. The CDR3 protein is CASTSGGALAQYF. In nucleotides, the CDR3 is TGTGCCAGCACCAGCGGGGGGGCACTGGCGCAGTATTTT.

The chain couples TRBV24-1 to TRBJ1-1; tentative D call: TRBD1 (5 bases). CDR3 length: 14 amino acids. Germline loops: CDR1 KGHDR, CDR2 SFDVKD. Deletions cut 5 bases from V and 7 bases from J, with 16 bases between. CDR3: CATSALGQRDEAFF. The DNA for the CDR3 is TGTGCCACCAGTGCCCTGGGGCAGAGAGATGAAGCTTTCTTT.

V is TRBV29-1 and J is TRBJ2-7; TRBD1 might be the D (5 bases). The germline V gene encodes CDR1 SQVTM and CDR2 ANQGSEA. Trimming removed 3 bases from V and 2 bases from J, with 14 bases in between. The CDR3 sequence is 14 residues long. CDR3 nucleotides: TGCAGCGTTGATTTAGGCAGGGTAACCTACGAGCAGTACTTC. It is translated as CSVDLGRVTYEQYF.

The rearrangement uses TRBV13 and TRBJ2-1; TRBD2 agrees at 8 bases. CDR3 length equals 13 residues. Trimming removed 5 bases from V and 9 bases from J; junction bases left unmatched: 6. CDR1 PRHDT and CDR2 FYEKMQ come from the germline V gene (reference sequence). As DNA, the CDR3 is TGTGCCAGCAGCCGAGCGGGGGCGGGTGAGCAGTTCTTC. Amino acids: CASSRAGAGEQFF.

This rearrangement joins TRBV28 to TRBJ1-2; D call uncertain. V lost 8 bases to trimming and J lost 8 bases, with 18 bases between them. The length of the CDR3 is 13 residues. Germline V gene sequence: CDR1 MDHEN, CDR2 SYDVKM. The chain's CDR3 is CASGGRAWRGYTF. In DNA form, the CDR3 reads TGTGCCAGCGGAGGGAGGGCCTGGAGGGGCTACACCTTC.